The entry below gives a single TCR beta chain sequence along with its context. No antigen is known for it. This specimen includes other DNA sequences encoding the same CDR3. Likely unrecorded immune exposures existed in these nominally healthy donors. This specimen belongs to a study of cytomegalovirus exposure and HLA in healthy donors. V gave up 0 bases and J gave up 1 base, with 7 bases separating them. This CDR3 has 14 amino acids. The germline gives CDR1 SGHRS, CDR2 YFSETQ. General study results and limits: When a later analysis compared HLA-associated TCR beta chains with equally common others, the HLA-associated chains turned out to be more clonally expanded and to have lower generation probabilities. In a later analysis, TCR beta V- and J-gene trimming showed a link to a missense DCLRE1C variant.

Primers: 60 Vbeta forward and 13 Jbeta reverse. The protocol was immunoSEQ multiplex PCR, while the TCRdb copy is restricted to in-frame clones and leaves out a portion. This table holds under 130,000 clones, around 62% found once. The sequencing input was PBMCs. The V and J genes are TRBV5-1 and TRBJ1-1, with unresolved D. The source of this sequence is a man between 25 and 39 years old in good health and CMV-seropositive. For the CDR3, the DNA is TGCGCCAGCAGCTTGGTGGGAGGGAACACTGAAGCTTTCTTT. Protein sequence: CASSLVGGNTEAFF.